This paragraph covers one T cell receptor (beta chain) sequence. Its specificity is unknown. Template switching with 5'RACE generated the TCR cDNA and added a universal primer site and UMIs. TCRdb re-called the 5' RACE reads through MiXCR, storing one row per CDR3 protein. This table holds 400,000 to 650,000 distinct CDR3 sequences, just over 20% found once. Germline CDR1 and CDR2: SEHNR and FQNEAQ (reference sequence). The V end was cut by 9 bases, the J end by 3 bases, with 9 bases between. The CDR3 contains 12 residues. The data originate from a study of T cells after yellow fever vaccination. Findings of the study overall: Boosting was followed by the reappearance of most primary-vaccination clones (just under 98% CD4, about 90% CD8).

Specimen: PBMCs, collected roughly 20 days after the first yellow fever vaccination. The chain links TRBV7-9 to TRBJ2-1; D gene uncertain. The receptor was derived from a man aged 18 to 29 who received the YFV17D yellow fever vaccine. The CDR3 reads CASGPFYNEQFF. CDR3 nucleotide sequence: TGTGCCAGTGGACCTTTCTACAATGAGCAGTTCTTC. The complete variable domain, with remaining parts taken from reference TRBV7-9 and TRBJ2-1, reads DTGVSQNPRHKITKRGQNVTFRCDPISEHNRLYWYRQTLGQGPEFLTYFQNEAQLEKSRLLSDRFSAERPKGSFSTLEIQRTEQGDSAMYLCASGPFYNEQFFGPGTRLTVL.